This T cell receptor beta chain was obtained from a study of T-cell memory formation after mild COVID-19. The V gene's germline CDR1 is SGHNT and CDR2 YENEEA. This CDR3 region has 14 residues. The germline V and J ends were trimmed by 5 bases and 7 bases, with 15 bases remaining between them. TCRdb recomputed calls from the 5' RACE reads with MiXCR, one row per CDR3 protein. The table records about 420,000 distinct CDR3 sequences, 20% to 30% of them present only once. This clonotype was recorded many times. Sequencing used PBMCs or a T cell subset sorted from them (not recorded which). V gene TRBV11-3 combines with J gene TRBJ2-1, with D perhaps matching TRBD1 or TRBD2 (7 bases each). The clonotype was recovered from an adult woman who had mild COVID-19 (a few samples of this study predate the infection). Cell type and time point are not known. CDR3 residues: CASSPRQGGNEQFF. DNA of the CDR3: TGTGCCAGCAGCCCCCGACAGGGAGGGAATGAGCAGTTCTTC.